The T cell receptor beta chain described here comes from a study of T cell responses to AZD1222 COVID-19 vaccine. Overall study results and limits: Most donors were white British, females outnumbered males, and clonal diversity was possibly underestimated. Repertoires in all cases were sampled only once the peak T cell response had passed. Regions 160-218 and 743-854 held dominance among vaccine-associated CD4 TCRs, which spanned spike. The study found Spike-specific TCR breadth and depth rose after two AZD1222 doses.

Of note for this clone: Its specificity is unknown.

TCRdb's table, derived via immunoSEQ multiplex PCR, lists solely in-frame clones and lacks some. The sample shows 80,000 to 95,000 clones, around 92% of them seen only once. Germline V gives CDR1 SGHTA, CDR2 FQGNSA. The V gene end was trimmed by 1 base and the J gene end by 2 bases; junction bases not matched to a gene: 4. There are 15 residues in the CDR3. Sequencing was performed on peripheral blood, taken on day 0 of MenACWY control vaccination. This TCR derives from an adult in good health. The rearrangement links TRBV7-2 to TRBJ2-5; 7 nucleotides match TRBD1. Here the CDR3 reads CASSLGAGGQETQYF. CDR3 sequence (DNA): TGTGCCAGCAGCTTAGGGGCAGGGGGACAAGAGACCCAGTACTTC.